These T cell receptor beta chains were read from a single sample in a study of blood T cell repertoires in COVID-19. Here immunoSEQ multiplex PCR was the method, and the copy in TCRdb shows in-frame clones only, minus some. Here the sample spans approximately 220,000 clones, roughly 85% being singletons. The sample taken for sequencing was peripheral blood. The receptors shown here come from a man in his fifties or sixties who had recovered from COVID-19. The CDR3 runs from the conserved cysteine through the conserved F or W. D genes are given only for firm matches. For some rows the clone size is stated as once, few or many, or as a class when expanded; others skip it.

d_gene: NA; abundance: NA; v_gene: TRBV11-3; j_gene: TRBJ2-5; CDR3nt: TGTGCCAGCAGGACTATCCACTTACAAGAGACCCAGTACTTC; CDR3aa: CASRTIHLQETQYF
d_gene: TRBD1; abundance: NA; v_gene: TRBV4-1; j_gene: TRBJ2-2; CDR3nt: TGCGCCAGCAGCCCTGGGGACAGGGTAACCGGGGAGCTGTTTTTT; CDR3aa: CASSPGDRVTGELFF
d_gene: TRBD2; abundance: NA; v_gene: TRBV19; j_gene: TRBJ2-2; CDR3nt: TGTGCCACTTTGACTAGCGGGAGGGCAAGCACCGGGGAGCTGTTTTTT; CDR3aa: CATLTSGRASTGELFF
d_gene: NA; abundance: NA; v_gene: TRBV28; j_gene: TRBJ1-3; CDR3nt: TGTGCCAGCAGGGTCGGGATTTCTGGAAACACCATATATTTT; CDR3aa: CASRVGISGNTIYF
d_gene: NA; abundance: few; v_gene: TRBV29-1; j_gene: TRBJ2-7; CDR3nt: TGCAGCGTTGCTGACAGGCAATCCTACGAGCAGTACTTC; CDR3aa: CSVADRQSYEQYF
d_gene: TRBD1; abundance: NA; v_gene: TRBV20-1; j_gene: TRBJ2-7; CDR3nt: TGCAGTGCACAGGGGCACTACGAGCAGTACTTC; CDR3aa: CSAQGHYEQYF
d_gene: TRBD1; abundance: NA; v_gene: TRBV9; j_gene: TRBJ2-1; CDR3nt: TGTGCCAGCAGCGTAGCTCTGGGACAGGGGGCCAACAATGAGCAGTTCTTC; CDR3aa: CASSVALGQGANNEQFF
d_gene: NA; abundance: NA; v_gene: TRBV6-5; j_gene: TRBJ1-1; CDR3nt: TGTGCCAGCAGTTATGGAGGGGAGAGCACTGAAGCTTTCTTT; CDR3aa: CASSYGGESTEAFF
d_gene: TRBD1; abundance: NA; v_gene: TRBV10-2; j_gene: TRBJ2-7; CDR3nt: TGCGCCAGCAGTGAGATCGGGACAGCCGCCTACGAGCAGTACTTC; CDR3aa: CASSEIGTAAYEQYF
d_gene: TRBD1; abundance: NA; v_gene: TRBV18; j_gene: TRBJ1-5; CDR3nt: TGTGCCAGCTCACGACAGGGGGCTGACAATCAGCCCCAGCATTTT; CDR3aa: CASSRQGADNQPQHF
d_gene: NA; abundance: NA; v_gene: TRBV24-1; j_gene: TRBJ1-2; CDR3nt: TGTGCCACCAGTGACTCTAACAGGGTGGGCTACACCTTC; CDR3aa: CATSDSNRVGYTF
d_gene: TRBD1; abundance: NA; v_gene: TRBV7-9; j_gene: TRBJ2-7; CDR3nt: TGTGCCAGCAGTTGGACAGGGTACGAGCAGTACTTC; CDR3aa: CASSWTGYEQYF
d_gene: NA; abundance: NA; v_gene: TRBV28; j_gene: TRBJ2-1; CDR3nt: TGTGCCACCTCCGGCGGGGCTTACAATGAGCAGTTCTTC; CDR3aa: CATSGGAYNEQFF
d_gene: NA; abundance: NA; v_gene: TRBV15; j_gene: TRBJ1-1; CDR3nt: TGTGCCACCAGCAGACGGGGGAACACTGAAGCTTTCTTT; CDR3aa: CATSRRGNTEAFF
d_gene: NA; abundance: NA; v_gene: TRBV19; j_gene: TRBJ1-1; CDR3nt: TGTGCCAGTAGTGATGTGGGGGGAAGCAACACTGAAGCTTTCTTT; CDR3aa: CASSDVGGSNTEAFF